The clone carrying this T cell receptor beta chain turned up a few times. Its antigen remains unidentified. The record originates from a study of OX40 agonist ivuxolimab in advanced cancers. On the study more broadly: Patient treatment consisted of intravenous ivuxolimab administration every 2 weeks at 0.01 to 10 mg/kg. Patients enrolled in dose escalation were diagnosed with hepatocellular carcinoma, melanoma, renal cell or head and neck cancer. Patients were roughly 87% male with ages roughly 20 to 80, mean approximately 55.

Whole-study findings and limits: On average, CD8+ T cells showed a greater number of expanded clones than CD4+.

The germline gives CDR1 SGHDT, CDR2 YYEEEE. The CDR3 runs 13 residues. The V gene lost 1 base and the J gene lost 9 bases, with 14 bases spanning the gap. Repertoires were generated with immunoSEQ multiplex PCR, while TCRdb's copy carries only in-frame clones and drops some. The sample shows around 58,000 clones, approximately 87% of them seen only once. The chain carries TRBV5-6 and TRBJ2-7, with D perhaps TRBD2 (6 bases). This sequence originates from an adult with an advanced solid tumor such as melanoma, head and neck, liver or kidney cancer. This specimen consisted of CD4+ or CD8+ T cells sorted from blood, obtained in a trial of the OX40 agonist ivuxolimab. CDR3 in amino acids: CASSLLLAGWQYF. CDR3 DNA sequence: TGTGCCAGCAGCTTGCTACTAGCTGGGTGGCAGTACTTC. Using reference TRBV5-6 and TRBJ2-7 for the parts outside the CDR3, the full variable domain is DAGVTQSPTHLIKTRGQQVTLRCSPKSGHDTVSWYQQALGQGPQFIFQYYEEEERQRGNFPDRFSGHQFPNYSSELNVNALLLGDSALYLCASSLLLAGWQYFGPGTRLTVT.